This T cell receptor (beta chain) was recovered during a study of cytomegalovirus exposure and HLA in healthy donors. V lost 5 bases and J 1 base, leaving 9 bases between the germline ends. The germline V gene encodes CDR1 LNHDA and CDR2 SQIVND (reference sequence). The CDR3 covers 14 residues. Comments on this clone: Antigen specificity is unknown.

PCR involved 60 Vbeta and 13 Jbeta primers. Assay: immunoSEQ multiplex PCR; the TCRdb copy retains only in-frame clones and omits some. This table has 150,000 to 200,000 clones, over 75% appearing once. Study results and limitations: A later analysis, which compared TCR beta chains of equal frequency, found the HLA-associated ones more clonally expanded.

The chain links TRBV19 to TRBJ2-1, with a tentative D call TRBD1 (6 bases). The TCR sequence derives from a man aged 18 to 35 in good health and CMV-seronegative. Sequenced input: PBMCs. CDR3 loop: CASSFGTSYNEQFF. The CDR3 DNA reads TGTGCCAGTAGTTTCGGGACATCCTACAATGAGCAGTTCTTC.